These 31 T cell receptor beta chains originate from one sample sequenced in a study of cytomegalovirus exposure and HLA in healthy donors. Primers included in the PCR were 60 Vbeta and 13 Jbeta primers. Measured with immunoSEQ multiplex PCR; TCRdb has only the in-frame clones, and not every one. The sample carries over 200,000 clones, about 80% recorded once. The specimen was PBMCs. The receptors originated from a woman aged 40 to 50 in good health and CMV-seronegative.

This chain links TRBV7-3 with TRBJ2-2; a weak D match, TRBD2 (7 bases). Germline CDR1 is SGHTA and CDR2 is FQGTGA. The CDR3 spans 18 residues. V lost 1 base, J lost 2 bases, and 17 bases lay in between. CDR3 sequence reads: CASSLNWGGASNTGELFF. CDR3 sequence (DNA): TGTGCCAGCAGCTTAAATTGGGGGGGGGCCTCCAACACCGGGGAGCTGTTTTTT.

The chain couples TRBV2 to TRBJ2-7; maybe TRBD2 (6 bases). There are 12 residues in the CDR3. V was pared by 10 bases and J by 5 bases, with 15 bases between. From germline, CDR1 is SNHLY and CDR2 FYNNEI. The CDR3: CATRPSAHEQYF. Written as DNA, the CDR3 is TGTGCCACCCGCCCTAGCGCCCACGAGCAGTACTTC.

This clone was counted a single time. An end of the junction does not agree with germline; a read error may underlie this. Other DNA sequences within the sample encode an identical CDR3. The rearrangement uses TRBV29-1 and TRBJ2-3; 13 bases are shared with TRBD2. The CDR3 is 14 residues long. Per germline, CDR1 SQVTM and CDR2 ANQGSEA. Here the CDR3 reads CSGRLAGGTDTQYF. The DNA of the CDR3 is TGCAGCGGCAGACTAGCGGGAGGCACGGATACGCAGTATTTT.

This sequence joins TRBV5-5 and TRBJ1-1; D not resolved. This CDR3 is built from 14 residues. CDR1 is SGHKS, CDR2 YYEKEE, per germline (reference sequence). The germline V and J ends were trimmed by 0 bases and 1 base, with 7 bases remaining between them. The CDR3 DNA reads as TGTGCCAGCAGCTTGGGAACACAGAACACTGAAGCTTTCTTT. This sequence encodes CASSLGTQNTEAFF.

V usage is TRBV7-2 and J usage is TRBJ1-1; 11 bases match TRBD1. The CDR3 has 12 residues. CDR1 and CDR2 (germline): SGHTA, FQGNSA. V dropped 6 bases and J dropped 6; count of bases not matched to a gene: 0. DNA for the CDR3: TGTGCCAGCAGGGACAGGGGGCCTGAAGCTTTCTTT. It specifies CASRDRGPEAFF. The full variable domain, its missing parts supplied by reference TRBV7-2 and TRBJ1-1, is GAGVSQSPSNKVTEKGKDVELRCDPISGHTALYWYRQSLGQGLEFLIYFQGNSAPDKSGLPSDRFSAERTGGSVSTLTIQRTQQEDSAVYLCASRDRGPEAFFGQGTRLTVV.

The chain uses TRBV6-5 and TRBJ2-7; 8 nucleotides align to TRBD1. Germline values: CDR1 MNHEY, CDR2 SVGAGI. The CDR3 loop spans 15 amino acids. Losses at the gene ends were 5 bases for V and 2 bases for J; bases not matched to a gene: 8. The CDR3 region has the DNA TGTGCCAGCAGTCCCCGACAGGGGTTCGCCTACGAGCAGTACTTC. It encodes CASSPRQGFAYEQYF.

The chain joins TRBV27 to TRBJ2-7; D perhaps matches TRBD1 (6 bases). Trimming removed 4 bases from V and 2 bases from J, with 12 bases in between. This CDR3 spans 14 amino acids. Germline CDR1 is MNHEY and CDR2 is SMNVEV (reference sequence). The DNA for the CDR3 is TGTGCCAGCAGTTGGGGCAGGGGACCCTACGAGCAGTACTTC. It encodes CASSWGRGPYEQYF.

The DNA of the CDR3 is TGTGCCAGAAGCCGGCGGGGGGGGCTGCCCTATGGCTACACCTTC. This codes for CARSRRGGLPYGYTF. This chain connects TRBV5-3 to TRBJ1-2; D perhaps matches TRBD1 (6 bases). TRBV5-3 is known as an ORF, though its function is uncertain. The CDR3 has 15 residues. V lost 4 bases to trimming and J lost 4 bases, with 17 bases between them.

The V call is TRBV5-4, the J call TRBJ1-2; D gene ambiguous. Trimming stripped 0 bases from V and 5 bases from J, with 20 bases between. The CDR3 has 17 residues. CDR1 and CDR2 from the germline V gene are SGHNT and YYREEE (reference sequence). CDR3 nucleotide sequence: TGTGCCAGCAGCTTGGCTGGTTCACACCGACTAGTATATGGCTACACCTTC. The encoded protein is CASSLAGSHRLVYGYTF.

The J gene is TRBJ2-5, the V gene TRBV5-1, with D perhaps matching TRBD1 (6 bases). V shed 4 bases and J shed 4 bases, with 17 bases lying between them. Germline CDR1 and CDR2: SGHRS and YFSETQ. The CDR3 runs to 15 residues. The DNA of the CDR3 is TGCGCCAGCAGCCAAGGAAGGGGCAGGGGAGAGACCCAGTACTTC. The encoded protein is CASSQGRGRGETQYF.

The J gene is TRBJ1-5, the V gene TRBV19; 8 nucleotides match TRBD1. CDR1 is LNHDA, CDR2 SQIVND, per germline (reference sequence). Trimming at V came to 5 bases and at J to 0 bases, leaving 12 bases not matched to a gene. There are 18 residues in the CDR3. The CDR3 loop is CASSPSAGTGYSNQPQHF. For the CDR3, the DNA is TGTGCCAGTAGTCCTTCTGCCGGGACAGGCTATAGCAATCAGCCCCAGCATTTT.

The gene calls are TRBV5-4 and TRBJ1-2, with a tentative D call TRBD1 (6 bases). With 5 bases removed from V and 2 bases from J, the gap between germline ends came to 10 bases. The length of the CDR3 is 13 residues. Per the germline V gene, CDR1 is SGHNT and CDR2 is YYREEE (reference sequence). Here the CDR3 reads CASSDTGNYGYTF. The DNA of the CDR3 is TGTGCCAGCAGTGATACAGGGAACTATGGCTACACCTTC. Full variable domain (remainder filled in from reference TRBV5-4 and TRBJ1-2): ETGVTQSPTHLIKTRGQQVTLRCSSQSGHNTVSWYQQALGQGPQFIFQYYREEENGRGNFPPRFSGLQFPNYSSELNVNALELDDSALYLCASSDTGNYGYTFGSGTRLTVV.

V usage is TRBV18 and J usage is TRBJ1-5; D remains unclear. The V gene lost 2 bases and the J gene lost 5 bases, with 10 bases spanning the gap. The length of the CDR3 is 14 residues. The germline V gene encodes CDR1 KGHSH and CDR2 LQKENI. CDR3 sequence: CASSPTSRYQPQHF. The CDR3 region has the DNA TGTGCCAGCTCACCAACTTCTAGGTATCAGCCCCAGCATTTT.

The chain combines TRBV5-1 with TRBJ2-7, with TRBD2 identical over 10 bases. J was trimmed by 3 bases and V by 4 bases; bases with no gene match: 10. The CDR3 has 16 amino acids. Germline values: CDR1 SGHRS, CDR2 YFSETQ. This CDR3 reads CASSLRLAGGFYEQYF. CDR3 nucleotide sequence: TGCGCCAGCAGCCTCAGATTAGCGGGGGGCTTCTACGAGCAGTACTTC.

The rearrangement links TRBV2 to TRBJ2-3; 8 positions agree with TRBD2. V shed 5 bases and J 2 bases; nucleotides not matched to a gene: 9. The CDR3 length is 16 residues. CDR1 SNHLY and CDR2 FYNNEI come from the germline V gene. The CDR3 region is CASSPSPGGDTDTQYF. In nucleotides, the CDR3 is TGTGCCAGCAGTCCCTCCCCGGGGGGGGACACAGATACGCAGTATTTT.

This sequence joins TRBV5-4 and TRBJ2-5; TRBD1 aligns across 9 bases. The J call may be faulty, since TRBJ2-7 better matches the DNA end. Germline V gene data show CDR1 as SGHNT and CDR2 as YYREEE (reference sequence). The CDR3 runs to 14 residues. The CDR3 reads CASSPGTGSYEQYF. The CDR3 DNA sequence: TGTGCCAGCAGCCCCGGGACAGGGAGCTACGAGCAGTACTTC.

This chain joins TRBV10-1 and TRBJ2-3; 8 bases align to TRBD2. The CDR3 runs 14 residues. Germline V gene lookup returns CDR1 WNHNN and CDR2 SYGVQD (reference sequence). Germline trimming cut 3 bases from V and 4 bases from J; bases unmatched to any gene: 3. The CDR3: CASSDGGAADTQYF. The CDR3 nucleotides are TGCGCCAGCAGTGACGGGGGGGCCGCAGATACGCAGTATTTT.

This rearrangement joins TRBV7-2 to TRBJ1-6, with no clear D. Per the germline V gene, CDR1 is SGHTA and CDR2 is FQGNSA. Deletions cut 0 bases from V and 9 bases from J, with 6 bases between. This CDR3 is built from 13 residues. CDR3 loop: CASSLASFSPLHF. The DNA of the CDR3 is TGTGCCAGCAGCTTAGCATCTTTTTCACCCCTCCACTTT.

The J gene is TRBJ2-7, the V gene TRBV15; D remains ambiguous. The ends were cut back, 0 bases at V and 3 bases at J, with 15 bases in the middle. From germline, CDR1 is LNHNV and CDR2 YYDKDF (reference sequence). The CDR3 spans 16 residues. The CDR3 sequence: CATSRDPVPGSYEQYF. The CDR3 nucleotides read TGTGCCACCAGCAGAGATCCAGTCCCAGGAAGCTACGAGCAGTACTTC.

The V and J genes are TRBV2 and TRBJ2-7; a possible D gene is TRBD2 (5 bases). Germline lookup yields CDR1 SNHLY and CDR2 FYNNEI. The CDR3 loop spans 14 amino acids. V was clipped by 5 bases and J by 0 bases, with 11 bases between them. CDR3 loop: CASSPRGHSYEQYF. For the CDR3, the DNA is TGTGCCAGCAGTCCCCGGGGTCACTCCTACGAGCAGTACTTC.

V gene TRBV30 combines with J gene TRBJ1-5, with D unclear. V shed 3 bases and J shed 7 bases, with 13 bases lying between them. CDR1 is GTSNPN, CDR2 SVGIG, per germline (reference sequence). This CDR3 is built from 13 residues. CDR3 in amino acids: CAWRPDTAQPQHF. For the CDR3, the DNA is TGTGCCTGGAGACCCGATACAGCCCAGCCCCAGCATTTT.

The CDR3, as DNA: TGTGCCAGCTCACCACTGGTCGGGAATCAGCCCCAGCATTTT. Translating gives CASSPLVGNQPQHF. The chain couples TRBV18 to TRBJ1-5; D is ambiguous. The V gene lost 1 base and the J gene lost 4 bases, with 8 bases spanning the gap. CDR3 length equals 14 residues. CDR1 is KGHSH, CDR2 LQKENI, per germline.

The chain has TRBV9 and TRBJ1-3; D possibly corresponds to TRBD1 (5 bases). Trimming removed 3 bases from V and 4 bases from J, with 14 bases in between. Looked up from germline, CDR1 is SGDLS and CDR2 is YYNGEE. The CDR3 loop spans 15 amino acids. CDR3 residues: CASSATDSLGNTIYF. DNA for the CDR3: TGTGCCAGCAGCGCGACAGATTCTTTGGGAAACACCATATATTTT. The full variable domain, its missing parts supplied by reference TRBV9 and TRBJ1-3, is DSGVTQTPKHLITATGQRVTLRCSPRSGDLSVYWYQQSLDQGLQFLIQYYNGEERAKGNILERFSAQQFPDLHSELNLSSLELGDSALYFCASSATDSLGNTIYFGEGSWLTVV.

This chain links TRBV9 with TRBJ1-6; D ambiguous. CDR3 size: 14 residues. Looked up from germline, CDR1 is SGDLS and CDR2 is YYNGEE. The V and J ends lost 5 bases and 5 bases respectively, with 11 bases between them. In DNA, the CDR3 is TGTGCCAGCAGTGCTGAACAGAATAATTCACCCCTCCACTTT. Translation gives CASSAEQNNSPLHF.

The chain carries TRBV18 and TRBJ2-2, with 10 bases matching TRBD2. Germline V lookup: CDR1 KGHSH, CDR2 LQKENI. With 1 base clipped from V and 0 bases from J, the junction kept 5 bases outside the gene matches. This CDR3 spans 18 amino acids. The chain's CDR3 is CASSPRPSGGPNTGELFF. In nucleotides, the CDR3 is TGTGCCAGCTCACCACGTCCTAGCGGGGGCCCGAACACCGGGGAGCTGTTTTTT.

This chain links TRBV5-4 with TRBJ2-1; 7 nucleotides agree with TRBD1. With V trimmed by 0 bases and J by 8 bases, 14 bases remained unmatched. CDR3 size: 17 residues. In germline, CDR1 is SGHNT, CDR2 YYREEE (reference sequence). In DNA, the CDR3 is TGTGCCAGCAGCTTGGTCGGAAGGGGGCACGGGGAGCATGAGCAGTTCTTC. This sequence encodes CASSLVGRGHGEHEQFF.

The chain joins TRBV7-2 to TRBJ1-6, with 10 nucleotides matching TRBD1. CDR1 and CDR2 (germline): SGHTA, FQGNSA. The CDR3 length is 19 residues. V was clipped by 1 base and J by 1 base; unmatched bases: 7. The CDR3 nucleotides read TGTGCCAGCAGCTTAGGGAGGGGACAGGGGAGGTCCTATAATTCACCCCTCCACTTT. The encoded protein is CASSLGRGQGRSYNSPLHF.

This clone came up once. The genes are TRBV7-9 and TRBJ1-4; D gene unclear. This CDR3 is 14 amino acids long. V lost 2 bases, J lost 8 bases, and 12 bases lay in between. Germline values: CDR1 SEHNR, CDR2 FQNEAQ (reference sequence). Here the CDR3 reads CASSLNGIQEKLFF. The CDR3, as DNA: TGTGCCAGCAGCTTAAACGGGATCCAAGAAAAACTGTTTTTT. Filled out from reference TRBV7-9 and TRBJ1-4, the complete variable domain reads DTGVSQNPRHKITKRGQNVTFRCDPISEHNRLYWYRQTLGQGPEFLTYFQNEAQLEKSRLLSDRFSAERPKGSFSTLEIQRTEQGDSAMYLCASSLNGIQEKLFFGSGTQLSVL.

This clone was detected a few times. The chain carries TRBV28 and TRBJ1-1; D is ambiguous. The CDR3 consists of 14 residues. In germline, CDR1 is MDHEN, CDR2 SYDVKM. The ends were cut back, 5 bases at V and 4 bases at J, with 14 bases in the middle. The CDR3 sequence: CASSPRPTGTEAFF. CDR3 sequence (DNA): TGTGCCAGCAGTCCTCGACCGACGGGCACTGAAGCTTTCTTT.

This chain connects TRBV4-2 to TRBJ2-2, with TRBD1 matching 8 bases. CDR1 is LGHNA, CDR2 YNFKEQ, per germline. The CDR3 is 16 residues long. The ends lost 0 bases at V and 4 bases at J; junction bases unmatched: 4. CDR3 sequence reads: CASSQDWDRFTGELFF. CDR3 bases: TGTGCCAGCAGCCAAGATTGGGACAGGTTCACCGGGGAGCTGTTTTTT.

A remark on this clone: The germline gene is not matched at one end of the junction; a read error may be the cause. The V call is TRBV7-7, the J call TRBJ2-1, with D possibly being TRBD1 (5 bases). Germline CDR1 SSHAT, CDR2 FNYEAQ (reference sequence). This CDR3 contains 13 residues. In DNA form, the CDR3 reads TGTGCTAGCAGCTTAGCCACAGGCGGTGAGCAGTTCTTC. It encodes CASSLATGGEQFF.